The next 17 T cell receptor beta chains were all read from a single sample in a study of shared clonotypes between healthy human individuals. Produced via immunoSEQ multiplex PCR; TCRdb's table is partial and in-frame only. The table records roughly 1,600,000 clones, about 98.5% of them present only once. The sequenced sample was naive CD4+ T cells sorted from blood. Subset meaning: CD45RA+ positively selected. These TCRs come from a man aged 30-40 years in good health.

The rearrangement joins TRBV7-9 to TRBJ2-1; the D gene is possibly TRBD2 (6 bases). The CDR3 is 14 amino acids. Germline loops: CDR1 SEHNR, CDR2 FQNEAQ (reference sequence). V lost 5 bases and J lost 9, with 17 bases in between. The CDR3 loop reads CASSIRTISPEQFF. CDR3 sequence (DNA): TGTGCCAGCAGCATCCGGACTATATCCCCTGAGCAGTTCTTC.

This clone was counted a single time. The CDR3 loop reads CSVRGRGQETQYF. The CDR3 DNA follows: TGCAGCGTTCGCGGCAGGGGACAAGAGACCCAGTACTTC. The chain links TRBV29-1 to TRBJ2-5; possible D gene TRBD1, 6 bases. CDR3 size: 13 residues. CDR1 and CDR2 (germline): SQVTM, ANQGSEA. Trimming cost V 5 bases and J 2 bases, with 12 bases left between them.

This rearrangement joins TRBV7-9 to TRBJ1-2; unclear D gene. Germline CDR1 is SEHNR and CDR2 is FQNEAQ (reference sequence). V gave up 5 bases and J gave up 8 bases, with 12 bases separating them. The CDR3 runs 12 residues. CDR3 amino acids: CASSGEGWGYTF. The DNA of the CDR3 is TGTGCCAGCAGCGGAGAGGGCTGGGGCTACACCTTC.

In DNA, the CDR3 is TGCAGTGGCAACCACTTTGAGAGGAAGTTCTTC. It yields the protein CSGNHFERKFF. This chain connects TRBV20-1 to TRBJ2-1; D not certain. With 7 bases removed from V and 14 bases from J, the gap between germline ends came to 18 bases. CDR1 is DFQATT and CDR2 is SNEGSKA in the germline V gene (reference sequence). The CDR3 is 11 residues long.

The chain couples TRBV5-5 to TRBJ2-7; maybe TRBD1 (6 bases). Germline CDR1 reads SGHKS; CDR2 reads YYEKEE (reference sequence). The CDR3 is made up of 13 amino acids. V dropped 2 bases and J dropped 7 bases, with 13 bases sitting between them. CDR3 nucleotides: TGTGCCAGCAGCTTATCTCAGGGGCGGGAGCAGTACTTC. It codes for CASSLSQGREQYF.

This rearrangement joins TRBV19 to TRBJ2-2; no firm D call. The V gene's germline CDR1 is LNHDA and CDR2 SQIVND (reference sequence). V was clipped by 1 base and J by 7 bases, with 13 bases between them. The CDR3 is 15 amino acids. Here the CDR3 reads CASSIVGQSLGELFF. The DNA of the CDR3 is TGTGCCAGTAGTATAGTTGGGCAGTCCCTCGGGGAGCTGTTTTTT.

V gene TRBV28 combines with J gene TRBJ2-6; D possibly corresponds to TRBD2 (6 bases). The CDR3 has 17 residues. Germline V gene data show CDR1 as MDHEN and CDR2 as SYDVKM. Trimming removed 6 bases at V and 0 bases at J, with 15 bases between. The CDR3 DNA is TGTGCCAGCAGAACGGACACCGGGAGCTCTGGGGCCAACGTCCTGACTTTC. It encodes CASRTDTGSSGANVLTF.

CDR3 protein: CASKKWTRGGLEQFF. CDR3 nucleotides: TGTGCCAGCAAAAAATGGACTAGAGGAGGGCTTGAGCAGTTCTTC. The chain recombines TRBV28 with TRBJ2-1, with 7 nucleotides matching TRBD2. CDR3 size: 15 residues. Germline lookup yields CDR1 MDHEN and CDR2 SYDVKM. J gave up 9 bases and V 7 bases, and 15 bases lay outside the gene matches.

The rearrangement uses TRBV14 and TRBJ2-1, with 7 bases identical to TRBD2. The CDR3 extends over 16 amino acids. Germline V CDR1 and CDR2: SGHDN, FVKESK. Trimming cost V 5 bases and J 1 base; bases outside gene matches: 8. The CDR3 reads CASSSLGGSSYNEQFF. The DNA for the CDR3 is TGTGCCAGCAGCTCGCTTGGCGGGAGTTCCTACAATGAGCAGTTCTTC.

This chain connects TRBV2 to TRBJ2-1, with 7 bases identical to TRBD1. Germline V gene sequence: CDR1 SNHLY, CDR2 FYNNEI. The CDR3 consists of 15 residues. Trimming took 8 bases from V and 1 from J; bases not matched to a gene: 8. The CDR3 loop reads CASRQGQTSYNEQFF. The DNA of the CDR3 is TGTGCCAGCCGACAGGGACAAACGTCCTACAATGAGCAGTTCTTC.

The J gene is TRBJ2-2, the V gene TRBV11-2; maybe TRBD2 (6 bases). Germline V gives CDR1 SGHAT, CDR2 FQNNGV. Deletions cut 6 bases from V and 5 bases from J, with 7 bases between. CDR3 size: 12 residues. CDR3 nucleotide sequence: TGTGCCAGCAGGCGGGGAACCGGGGAGCTGTTTTTT. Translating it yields CASRRGTGELFF. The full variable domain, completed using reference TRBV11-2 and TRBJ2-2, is EAGVAQSPRYKIIEKRQSVAFWCNPISGHATLYWYQQILGQGPKLLIQFQNNGVVDDSQLPKDRFSAERLKGVDSTLKIQPAKLEDSAVYLCASRRGTGELFFGEGSRLTVL.

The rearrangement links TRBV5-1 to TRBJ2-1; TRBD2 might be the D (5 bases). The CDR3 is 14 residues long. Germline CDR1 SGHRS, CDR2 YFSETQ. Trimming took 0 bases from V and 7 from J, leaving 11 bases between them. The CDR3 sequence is CASSLAHSGNEQFF. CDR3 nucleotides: TGCGCCAGCAGCTTGGCTCATTCGGGGAATGAGCAGTTCTTC.

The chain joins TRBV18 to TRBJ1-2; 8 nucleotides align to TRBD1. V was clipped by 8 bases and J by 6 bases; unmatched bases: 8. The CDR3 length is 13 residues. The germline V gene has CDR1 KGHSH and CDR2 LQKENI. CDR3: CASLRTGRDGYTF. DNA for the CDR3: TGTGCCAGCCTAAGGACAGGGCGAGATGGCTACACCTTC. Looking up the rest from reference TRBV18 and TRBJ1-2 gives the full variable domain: NAGVMQNPRHLVRRRGQEARLRCSPMKGHSHVYWYRQLPEEGLKFMVYLQKENIIDESGMPKERFSAEFPKEGPSILRIQQVVRGDSAAYFCASLRTGRDGYTFGSGTRLTVV.

The CDR3 region has the DNA TGTGCCAGCAGTTTACTGGGAATCGAGCAGTACTTC. Amino acid sequence: CASSLLGIEQYF. V gene TRBV28 combines with J gene TRBJ2-7; D is undetermined. With 2 bases removed from V and 6 bases from J, the gap between germline ends came to 8 bases. The CDR3 runs 12 residues. Germline CDR1 and CDR2: MDHEN and SYDVKM.

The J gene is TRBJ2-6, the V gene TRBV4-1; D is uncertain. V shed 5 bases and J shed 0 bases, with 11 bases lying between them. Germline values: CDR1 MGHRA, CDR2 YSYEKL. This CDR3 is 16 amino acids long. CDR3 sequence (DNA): TGCGCCAGCAGCGACCCGAAGACCTCTGGGGCCAACGTCCTGACTTTC. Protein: CASSDPKTSGANVLTF.

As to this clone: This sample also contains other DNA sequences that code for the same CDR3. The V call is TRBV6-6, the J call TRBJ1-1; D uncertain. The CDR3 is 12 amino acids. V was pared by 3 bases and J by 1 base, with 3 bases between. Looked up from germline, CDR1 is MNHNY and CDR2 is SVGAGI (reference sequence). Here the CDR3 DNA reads TGTGCCAGCAGTTATCAGAACACTGAAGCTTTCTTT. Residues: CASSYQNTEAFF.

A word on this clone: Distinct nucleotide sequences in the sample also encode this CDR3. This chain's CDR3 is CASSRGQDYEQYF. The DNA for the CDR3 is TGCGCCAGCAGCCGAGGACAGGACTACGAGCAGTACTTC. V gene TRBV4-3 combines with J gene TRBJ2-7; TRBD1 agrees at 7 bases. Trimming removed 4 bases from V and 3 bases from J; junction bases left unmatched: 3. Looked up from germline, CDR1 is LGHNA and CDR2 is YSLEER. CDR3 length equals 13 residues.